This TCR beta chain originates from a study of blood T cell repertoires in COVID-19. Some clones are missing from TCRdb's copy, which holds only in-frame ones; the method was immunoSEQ multiplex PCR. The table has about 230,000 clones, over 75% seen once. Trimming took off 3 bases at V and 4 bases at J, with 13 bases between the two ends. Germline CDR1 is SEHNR and CDR2 is FQNEAQ (reference sequence). The CDR3 is 15 residues long. The gene calls are TRBV7-9 and TRBJ1-3, with D perhaps TRBD1 (6 bases). The TCR was taken from a man between 18 and 35 years old who had recovered from COVID-19. Material: PBMCs or T cells enriched from blood (not recorded which). DNA of the CDR3: TGTGCCAGCAGCTTCTTCGTAGACAGGGGAAACACCATATATTTT. Translating gives CASSFFVDRGNTIYF.